Reported below is one T cell receptor (beta chain). This record belongs to a study of blood T cell repertoires in COVID-19. CDR1 is SNHLY, CDR2 FYNNEI, per germline. With 6 bases removed from V and 6 bases from J, the gap between germline ends came to 8 bases. This CDR3 contains 12 residues. Libraries were prepared by immunoSEQ multiplex PCR; TCRdb keeps only in-frame clonotypes and omits some of them. The sample has a few hundred thousand clones; about 85% are singletons. This clonotype was obtained from a woman between 18 and 30 years old with acute or convalescent COVID-19. The chain has TRBV2 and TRBJ2-2; tentative D call: TRBD2 (5 bases). Sequences were obtained from peripheral blood. The CDR3 coding sequence is TGTGCCAGCAGCGCGCGGGCCGGGGAGCTGTTTTTT. Protein: CASSARAGELFF.